These 8 T cell receptor beta chains were sequenced from one sample in a study of shared clonotypes between healthy human individuals (dated by TCRdb to the early 2020s). Library preparation employed the immunoSEQ multiplex PCR assay. In its TCRdb copy, this immuneACCESS table keeps in-frame sequences only and misses some clones. Where compared with another copy, unresolved V genes explain less than half of these, and the others have no known cause. The sample table records around 940,000 clones; approximately 80% of these occur just once. The ten largest clones add up to nearly 1.5% of the sample. Sequencing was done on a sample of memory CD4+ T cells sorted from blood. This specimen's cell subset or site label, per the study, means: CD45RA-negative fraction. These receptors were collected from a man aged 18 to 29 in good health.

V gene TRBV11-3 combines with J gene TRBJ1-1, with D hard to call. Germline CDR1 is SGHNT and CDR2 is YENEEA. CDR3 length: 13 residues. V gave up 1 base and J gave up 7 bases, with 10 bases separating them. The CDR3 sequence is CASSLVGGIEAFF. The CDR3 DNA reads TGTGCCAGCAGCTTAGTCGGAGGGATTGAAGCTTTCTTT.

The V gene is TRBV5-4, the J gene TRBJ1-6; the D is unclear. The V end was cut by 3 bases, the J end by 7 bases, with 8 bases between. The V gene's germline CDR1 is SGHNT and CDR2 YYREEE (reference sequence). This CDR3 comprises 13 residues. The CDR3 reads CASSSDGNSPLHF. The CDR3 nucleotides are TGTGCCAGCAGCTCGGACGGGAATTCACCCCTCCACTTT.

J is TRBJ1-1 and V is TRBV5-1; D might be TRBD1 (5 bases). The CDR3 extends over 13 amino acids. The V and J ends lost 6 bases and 3 bases respectively, with 12 bases between them. Germline V gene data show CDR1 as SGHRS and CDR2 as YFSETQ. The CDR3 bases are TGCGCCAGCAAAAATTCGGGGGACACTGAAGCTTTCTTT. Translation: CASKNSGDTEAFF.

The chain couples TRBV28 to TRBJ1-2; D may be TRBD1 (6 bases). Trimming shortened V by 3 bases and J by 3 bases, and 14 bases separated the two germline ends. The length of the CDR3 is 15 residues. Per germline, CDR1 MDHEN and CDR2 SYDVKM. The CDR3 region is CASSLSGGTDYGYTF. The CDR3 region has the DNA TGTGCCAGCAGTTTGTCTGGGGGCACCGACTATGGCTACACCTTC.

The chain has TRBV29-1 and TRBJ2-3; D might be TRBD2 (5 bases). Germline assignment: CDR1 SQVTM and CDR2 ANQGSEA. The ends were cut back, 6 bases at V and 11 bases at J, with 18 bases in the middle. The CDR3 is 12 residues long. The CDR3 spells CSVELGAFQQYF. CDR3 DNA: TGCAGCGTCGAACTGGGAGCGTTTCAGCAGTATTTT.

This chain joins TRBV6-1 and TRBJ1-1; the D is unclear. Germline CDR1 reads MNHNS; CDR2 reads SASEGT. The CDR3 extends over 16 amino acids. The ends were cut back, 1 base at V and 0 bases at J, with 12 bases in the middle. The CDR3 nucleotides are TGTGCCAGCAGTGAAGGGCCCCGTGGGATGAACACTGAAGCTTTCTTT. Protein: CASSEGPRGMNTEAFF.

A note on this clone: At one of its ends the junction is not consistent with the germline gene, which may arise from a read error. V usage is TRBV13 and J usage is TRBJ1-2, with a tentative D call TRBD1 (5 bases). The germline CDR1 and CDR2 sequences are PRHDT and FYEKMQ (reference sequence). This CDR3 has 13 residues. For the CDR3, the DNA is TGTGCCAGCAGCGTAGGGTCAGGGTATGGCTACACCTTC. The encoded protein is CASSVGSGYGYTF.

This clone was recorded only once. The V and J genes are TRBV7-2 and TRBJ1-1, with D maybe TRBD1 (5 bases). V lost 3 bases and J lost 10, with 15 bases in between. CDR1 and CDR2 from the germline V gene are SGHTA and FQGNSA. The CDR3 extends over 13 amino acids. CDR3 amino acids: CASSFTTREAAFF. The CDR3 region has the DNA TGTGCCAGCAGCTTCACGACCAGGGAGGCAGCTTTCTTT.